One and the same sample provided the 13 T cell receptor beta chains below, sequenced in a study of T cell responses to AZD1222 COVID-19 vaccine. Method: immunoSEQ multiplex PCR; TCRdb's copy keeps in-frame clones and lacks some. The table lists some 130,000 clones, roughly 84% of them singletons, with about 4% in the top ten. Sequencing used peripheral blood, obtained on day 0 of AZD1222 vaccination. The receptors here all came from an adult in good health.

The V and J genes are TRBV20-1 and TRBJ2-3; D not certain. V was cut by 2 bases and J by 5 bases, with 2 bases left in between. The CDR3 extends over 10 amino acids. The germline V gene has CDR1 DFQATT and CDR2 SNEGSKA (reference sequence). The CDR3 spells CSARRDTQYF. The DNA for the CDR3 is TGCAGTGCTAGAAGAGATACGCAGTATTTT.

The CDR3 DNA reads as TGTGCCAGCAGTACTAGACAGTATCACGAGCAGTACTTC. Its translation: CASSTRQYHEQYF. The V gene is TRBV28, the J gene TRBJ2-7, with D possibly called TRBD1 or TRBD2 (5 bases each). CDR3 length: 13 residues. Germline CDR1 reads MDHEN; CDR2 reads SYDVKM. The ends were cut back, 5 bases at V and 5 bases at J, with 13 bases in the middle.

This rearrangement joins TRBV30 to TRBJ1-1; possible D gene TRBD1, 5 bases. CDR3 length: 14 residues. Trimming shortened V by 5 bases and J by 6 bases, and 19 bases separated the two germline ends. Germline-derived CDR1 and CDR2 are GTSNPN and SVGIG (reference sequence). CDR3: CAWGEWGALAEAFF. The CDR3 DNA is TGTGCCTGGGGTGAGTGGGGCGCTTTGGCTGAAGCTTTCTTT.

The chain is built from TRBV30 and TRBJ1-5, with 8 bases lining up with TRBD1. The trim removed 2 bases at V and 1 base at J, leaving 4 bases unmatched. The CDR3 is 15 residues long. The germline V gene has CDR1 GTSNPN and CDR2 SVGIG (reference sequence). The CDR3 sequence: CAWSRTGLSNQPQHF. CDR3 coding DNA: TGTGCCTGGAGTAGGACAGGGTTGAGCAATCAGCCCCAGCATTTT.

The CDR3 here is CASSQIATTDTQYF. The DNA of the CDR3 is TGCGCCAGCAGCCAGATAGCAACCACAGATACGCAGTATTTT. The chain is built from TRBV4-1 and TRBJ2-3; D call uncertain. The germline gives CDR1 MGHRA, CDR2 YSYEKL. Trimming removed 3 bases at V and 2 bases at J, with 9 bases between. CDR3 length: 14 amino acids.

The genes are TRBV6-2 or TRBV6-3 and TRBJ2-7; perhaps TRBD1 as D (5 bases). This CDR3 is built from 11 residues. V was clipped by 4 bases and J by 7 bases, with 8 bases between them. Germline assignment: CDR1 MNHEY and CDR2 SVGEGT. CDR3 nucleotides: TGTGCCAGCAGTTTTCCAGGGGAGCAGTACTTC. It codes for CASSFPGEQYF.

The rearrangement uses TRBV7-3 and TRBJ1-3; 8 bases align to TRBD1. Trimming at V came to 2 bases and at J to 2 bases, leaving 2 bases not matched to a gene. This CDR3 has 15 amino acids. Germline CDR1 SGHTA, CDR2 FQGTGA. The CDR3 loop is CASSLQGAPGNTIYF. The CDR3 nucleotides read TGTGCCAGCAGCTTACAGGGGGCCCCTGGAAACACCATATATTTT.

This chain connects TRBV2 to TRBJ1-1; D is undetermined. Trimming pared 7 bases from V and 2 bases from J, leaving 11 bases between. The CDR3 totals 13 residues. Germline CDR1 is SNHLY and CDR2 is FYNNEI. This chain's CDR3 is CASMVQLNTEAFF. The CDR3 DNA is TGTGCCAGCATGGTACAATTAAACACTGAAGCTTTCTTT.

The rearrangement links TRBV6-5 to TRBJ1-5; D remains unclear. This CDR3 is 16 amino acids long. Trimming removed 4 bases from V and 7 bases from J, with 20 bases in between. Germline CDR1 is MNHEY and CDR2 is SVGAGI. The CDR3 DNA is TGTGCCAGCAGTTTTCGATTTTGGGAGGGAAACCAGCCCCAGCATTTT. Encoded protein: CASSFRFWEGNQPQHF.

The V gene is TRBV7-9, the J gene TRBJ1-5; 9 bases fit TRBD1. Trimming at V came to 4 bases and at J to 1 base, leaving 11 bases not matched to a gene. Looked up from germline, CDR1 is SEHNR and CDR2 is FQNEAQ (reference sequence). The CDR3 is 18 amino acids. CDR3 sequence: CASSSYRGLGLSNQPQHF. Here the CDR3 DNA reads TGTGCCAGCAGCTCTTACAGGGGGCTGGGGCTAAGCAATCAGCCCCAGCATTTT.

This sequence joins TRBV19 and TRBJ2-5; D may be TRBD1 (5 bases). This CDR3 is built from 15 residues. The V end lost 3 bases, the J end lost 2 bases, and 13 bases lay between the germline ends. CDR1 and CDR2 from the germline V gene are LNHDA and SQIVND (reference sequence). The CDR3 loop is CASSIQGGKQETQYF. The CDR3 region has the DNA TGTGCCAGTAGTATCCAGGGCGGAAAGCAAGAGACCCAGTACTTC.

This clone appeared a few times. This chain connects TRBV19 to TRBJ1-2, with TRBD1 as a possible D gene (5 bases). Trimming removed 5 bases at V and 2 bases at J, with 18 bases between. The CDR3 is 16 residues long. Germline lookup yields CDR1 LNHDA and CDR2 SQIVND (reference sequence). The CDR3 sequence: CASSFGTVKKNYGYTF. DNA for the CDR3: TGTGCCAGTAGTTTCGGGACCGTGAAGAAAAACTATGGCTACACCTTC.

This clone was recorded a few times. The rearrangement uses TRBV3-1 (or the pseudogene TRBV3-2) and TRBJ2-2; perhaps TRBD2 as D (5 bases). The CDR3 extends over 14 amino acids. CDR1 LGHDT and CDR2 YNNKEL come from the germline V gene (reference sequence). Trimming cost V 1 base and J 5 bases, with 8 bases left between them. The CDR3 loop reads CASSQGTGTGELFF. DNA of the CDR3: TGTGCCAGCAGCCAAGGGACTGGAACCGGGGAGCTGTTTTTT.